This TCR beta chain was documented in a study of shared clonotypes between healthy human individuals. Per germline, CDR1 MNHEY and CDR2 SMNVEV (reference sequence). V trimming: 6 bases; J trimming: 4 bases; junction bases outside the gene matches: 4. The CDR3 is 13 amino acids. This clone appeared once. The naive CD8 subset, CD45RO-negative cells positively selected for CCR7, excluded terminally differentiated effector memory CD45RA+ cells. TCRdb's copy holds only in-frame clones and misses some; the assay was immunoSEQ multiplex PCR. The sample lists approximately 600,000 clones, roughly 96% seen once, with approximately 0.11% in the top ten.

The sequence came from a woman in her 30s in good health. V gene TRBV27 combines with J gene TRBJ2-7; TRBD1 matches at 9 bases. Specimen: naive CD8+ T cells sorted from blood. For the CDR3, the DNA is TGTGCCAGCAGCCAAGGACAGGGGTACGAGCAGTACTTC. It is translated as CASSQGQGYEQYF.